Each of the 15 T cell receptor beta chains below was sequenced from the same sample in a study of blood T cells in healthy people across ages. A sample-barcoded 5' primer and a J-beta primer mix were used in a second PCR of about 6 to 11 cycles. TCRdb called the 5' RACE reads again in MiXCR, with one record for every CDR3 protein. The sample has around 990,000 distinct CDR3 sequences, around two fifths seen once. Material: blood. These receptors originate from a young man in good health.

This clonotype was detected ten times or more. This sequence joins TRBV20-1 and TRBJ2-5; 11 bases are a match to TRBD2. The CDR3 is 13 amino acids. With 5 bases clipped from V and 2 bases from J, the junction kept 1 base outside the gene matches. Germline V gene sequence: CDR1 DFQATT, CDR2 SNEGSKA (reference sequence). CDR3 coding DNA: TGCAGTGCTGGGACTAGCGGACAAGAGACCCAGTACTTC. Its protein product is CSAGTSGQETQYF.

CDR3 sequence reads: CASSSTPGQGAQEAFF. CDR3 DNA: TGTGCCAGCAGCTCTACTCCGGGACAGGGGGCTCAAGAAGCTTTCTTT. The V and J genes are TRBV6-2 or TRBV6-3 and TRBJ1-1, with TRBD1 identical over 12 bases. V gave up 6 bases and J gave up 8 bases; unmatched junction bases: 13. The CDR3 is 16 residues long. Per germline, CDR1 MNHEY and CDR2 SVGEGT.

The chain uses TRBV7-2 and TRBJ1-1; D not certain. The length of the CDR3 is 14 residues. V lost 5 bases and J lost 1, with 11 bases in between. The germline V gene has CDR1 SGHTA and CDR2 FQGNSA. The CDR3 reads CASSAGLENTEAFF. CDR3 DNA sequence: TGTGCCAGCAGCGCCGGACTGGAGAACACTGAAGCTTTCTTT.

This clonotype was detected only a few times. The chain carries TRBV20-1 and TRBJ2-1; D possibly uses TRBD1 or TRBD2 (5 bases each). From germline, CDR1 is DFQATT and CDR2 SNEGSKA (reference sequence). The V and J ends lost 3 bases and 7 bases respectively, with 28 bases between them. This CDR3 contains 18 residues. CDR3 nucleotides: TGCAGTGCTAGTCCTTCACTTTTTTATGGGGTAGGGGAGAATGAGCAGTTCTTC. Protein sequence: CSASPSLFYGVGENEQFF.

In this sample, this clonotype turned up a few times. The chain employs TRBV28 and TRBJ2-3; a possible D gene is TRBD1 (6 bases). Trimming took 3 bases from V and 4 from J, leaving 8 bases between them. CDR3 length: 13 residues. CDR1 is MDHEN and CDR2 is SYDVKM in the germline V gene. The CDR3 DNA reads TGTGCCAGCAGTTTTACAGGGTCAGATACGCAGTATTTT. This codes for CASSFTGSDTQYF.

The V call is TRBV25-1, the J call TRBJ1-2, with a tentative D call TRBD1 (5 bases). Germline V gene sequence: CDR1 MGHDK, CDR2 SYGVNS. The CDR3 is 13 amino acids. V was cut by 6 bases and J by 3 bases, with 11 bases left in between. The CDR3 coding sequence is TGTGCCAGCAGCCCGGGGGACCACTATGGCTACACCTTC. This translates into CASSPGDHYGYTF.

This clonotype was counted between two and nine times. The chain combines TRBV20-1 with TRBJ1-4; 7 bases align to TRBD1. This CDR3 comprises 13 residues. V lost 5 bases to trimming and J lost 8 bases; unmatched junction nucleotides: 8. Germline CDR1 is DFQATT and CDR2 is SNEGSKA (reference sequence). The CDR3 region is CSAQRGTDEKLFF. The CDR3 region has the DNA TGCAGTGCTCAAAGGGGGACAGACGAAAAACTGTTTTTT.

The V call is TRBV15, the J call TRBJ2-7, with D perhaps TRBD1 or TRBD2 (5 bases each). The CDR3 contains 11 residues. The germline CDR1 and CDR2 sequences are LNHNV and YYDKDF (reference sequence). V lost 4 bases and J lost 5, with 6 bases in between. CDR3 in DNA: TGTGCCACCAGCACGGGACACGAGCAGTACTTC. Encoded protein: CATSTGHEQYF.

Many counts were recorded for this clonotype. The CDR3 nucleotides are TGTGCCAGCAGTACAGGAGGCACAGATACGCAGTATTTT. Translating gives CASSTGGTDTQYF. The V gene is TRBV27, the J gene TRBJ2-3, with a tentative D call TRBD1 (5 bases). There are 13 residues in the CDR3. Trimming took off 5 bases at V and 1 base at J, with 7 bases between the two ends. Germline lookup yields CDR1 MNHEY and CDR2 SMNVEV (reference sequence).

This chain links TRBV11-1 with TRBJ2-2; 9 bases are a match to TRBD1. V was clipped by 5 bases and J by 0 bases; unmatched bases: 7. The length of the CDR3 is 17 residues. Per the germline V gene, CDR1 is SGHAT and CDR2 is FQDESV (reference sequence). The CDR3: CASSGGQGLANTGELFF. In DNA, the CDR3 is TGTGCCAGCAGCGGGGGACAGGGATTAGCGAACACCGGGGAGCTGTTTTTT.

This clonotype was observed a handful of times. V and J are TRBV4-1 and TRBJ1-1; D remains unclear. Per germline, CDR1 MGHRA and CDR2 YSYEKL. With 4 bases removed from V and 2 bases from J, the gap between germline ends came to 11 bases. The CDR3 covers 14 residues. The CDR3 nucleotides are TGCGCCAGCAGCCGGGTTGCGCCTAACACTGAAGCTTTCTTT. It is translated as CASSRVAPNTEAFF.

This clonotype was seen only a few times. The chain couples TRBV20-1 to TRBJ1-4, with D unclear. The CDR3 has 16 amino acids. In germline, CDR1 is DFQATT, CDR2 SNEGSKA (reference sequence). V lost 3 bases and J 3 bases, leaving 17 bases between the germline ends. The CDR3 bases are TGCAGTGCTAGTTCCCAACGAGGAGGTGCTAATGAAAAACTGTTTTTT. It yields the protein CSASSQRGGANEKLFF.

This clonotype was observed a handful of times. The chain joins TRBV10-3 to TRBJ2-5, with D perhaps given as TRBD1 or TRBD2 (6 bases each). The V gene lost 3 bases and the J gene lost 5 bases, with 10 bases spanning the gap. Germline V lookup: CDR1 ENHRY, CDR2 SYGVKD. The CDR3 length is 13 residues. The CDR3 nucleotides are TGTGCCATCAGTGAAGAAGGGGGGGAGACCCAGTACTTC. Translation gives CAISEEGGETQYF.

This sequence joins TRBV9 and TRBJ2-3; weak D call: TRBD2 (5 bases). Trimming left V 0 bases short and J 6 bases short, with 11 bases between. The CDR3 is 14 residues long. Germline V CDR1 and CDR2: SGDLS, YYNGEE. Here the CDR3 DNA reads TGTGCCAGCAGCGTAGCCCCCACTAGGGATACGCAGTATTTT. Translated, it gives CASSVAPTRDTQYF.

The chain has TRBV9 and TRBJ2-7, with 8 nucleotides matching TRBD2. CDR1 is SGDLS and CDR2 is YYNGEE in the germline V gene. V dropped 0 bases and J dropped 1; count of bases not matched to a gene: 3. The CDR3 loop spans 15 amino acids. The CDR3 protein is CASSVGAGGSYEQYF. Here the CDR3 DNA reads TGTGCCAGCAGCGTAGGGGCGGGGGGTTCCTACGAGCAGTACTTC.